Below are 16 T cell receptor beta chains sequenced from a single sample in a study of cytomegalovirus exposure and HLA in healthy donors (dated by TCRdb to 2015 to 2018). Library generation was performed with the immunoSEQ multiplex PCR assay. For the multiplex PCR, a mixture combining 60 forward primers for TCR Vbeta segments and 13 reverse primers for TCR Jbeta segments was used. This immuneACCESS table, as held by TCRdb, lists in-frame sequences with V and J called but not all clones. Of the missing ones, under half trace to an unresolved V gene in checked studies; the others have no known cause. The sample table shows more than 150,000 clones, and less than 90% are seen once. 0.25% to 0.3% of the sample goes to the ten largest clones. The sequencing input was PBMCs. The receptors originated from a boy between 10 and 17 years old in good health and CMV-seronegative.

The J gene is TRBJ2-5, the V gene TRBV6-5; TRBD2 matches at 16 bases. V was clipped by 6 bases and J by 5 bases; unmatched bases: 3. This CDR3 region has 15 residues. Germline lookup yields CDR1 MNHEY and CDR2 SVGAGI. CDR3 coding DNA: TGTGCCAGCAGGGGACTAGCGGGGGGGACGGAGACCCAGTACTTC. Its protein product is CASRGLAGGTETQYF.

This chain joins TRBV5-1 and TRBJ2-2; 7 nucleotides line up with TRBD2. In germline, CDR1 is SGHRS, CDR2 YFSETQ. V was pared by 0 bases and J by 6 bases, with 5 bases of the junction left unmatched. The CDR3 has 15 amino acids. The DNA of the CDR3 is TGCGCCAGCAGCTTGGTCGGGCGGGAGTCCGGGGAGCTGTTTTTT. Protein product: CASSLVGRESGELFF.

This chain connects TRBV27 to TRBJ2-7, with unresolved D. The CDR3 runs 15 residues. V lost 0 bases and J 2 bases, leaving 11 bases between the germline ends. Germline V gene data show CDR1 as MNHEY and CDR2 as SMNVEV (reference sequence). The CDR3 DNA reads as TGTGCCAGCAGTTTATCCCCCGGTAAAACCTACGAGCAGTACTTC. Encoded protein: CASSLSPGKTYEQYF.

The CDR3 DNA is TGTGCCTGGAGTCCGGTTGCCCGAGAGACCCAGTACTTC. Translation: CAWSPVARETQYF. The V call is TRBV30, the J call TRBJ2-5; D ambiguous. Trimming left V 2 bases short and J 4 bases short, with 11 bases between. The V gene's germline CDR1 is GTSNPN and CDR2 SVGIG (reference sequence). CDR3 length equals 13 residues.

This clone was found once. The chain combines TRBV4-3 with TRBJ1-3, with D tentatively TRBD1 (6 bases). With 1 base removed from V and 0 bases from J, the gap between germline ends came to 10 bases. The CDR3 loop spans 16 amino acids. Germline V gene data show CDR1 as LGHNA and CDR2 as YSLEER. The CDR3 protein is CASSQGGPSSGNTIYF. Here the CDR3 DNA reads TGCGCCAGCAGCCAAGGGGGGCCGAGCTCTGGAAACACCATATATTTT.

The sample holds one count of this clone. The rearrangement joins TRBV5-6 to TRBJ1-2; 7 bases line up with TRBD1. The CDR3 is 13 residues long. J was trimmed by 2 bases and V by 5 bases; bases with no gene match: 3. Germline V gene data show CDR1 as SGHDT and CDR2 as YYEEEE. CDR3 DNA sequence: TGTGCCAGCAGTACGGACAGGAACTATGGCTACACCTTC. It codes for CASSTDRNYGYTF.

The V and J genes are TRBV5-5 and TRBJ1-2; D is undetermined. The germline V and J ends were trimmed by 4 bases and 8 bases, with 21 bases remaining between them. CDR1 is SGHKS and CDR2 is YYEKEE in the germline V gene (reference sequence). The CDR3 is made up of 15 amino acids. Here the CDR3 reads CASSPEGLPPWGYTF. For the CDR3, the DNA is TGTGCCAGCAGCCCCGAGGGTCTACCGCCGTGGGGCTACACCTTC.

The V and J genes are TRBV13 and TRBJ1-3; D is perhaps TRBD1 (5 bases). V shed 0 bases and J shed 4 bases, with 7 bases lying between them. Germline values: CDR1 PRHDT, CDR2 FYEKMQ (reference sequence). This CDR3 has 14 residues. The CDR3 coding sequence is TGTGCCAGCAGCTTAGGCAGGGCCGGAAACACCATATATTTT. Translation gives CASSLGRAGNTIYF.

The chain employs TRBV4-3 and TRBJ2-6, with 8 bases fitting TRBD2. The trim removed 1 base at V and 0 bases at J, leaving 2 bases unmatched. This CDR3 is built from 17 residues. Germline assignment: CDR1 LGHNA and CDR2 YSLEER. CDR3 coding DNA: TGCGCCAGCAGCCAAGGGACTAGCAGCTCTGGGGCCAACGTCCTGACTTTC. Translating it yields CASSQGTSSSGANVLTF.

The DNA of the CDR3 is TGTGCCAGCAGTTTCTTAGCGGGAGCGGGTGAGACCCAGTACTTC. Translated, it gives CASSFLAGAGETQYF. The rearrangement joins TRBV27 to TRBJ2-5, with TRBD2 identical over 9 bases. There are 15 residues in the CDR3. Looked up from germline, CDR1 is MNHEY and CDR2 is SMNVEV (reference sequence). The ends lost 3 bases at V and 5 bases at J; junction bases unmatched: 7.

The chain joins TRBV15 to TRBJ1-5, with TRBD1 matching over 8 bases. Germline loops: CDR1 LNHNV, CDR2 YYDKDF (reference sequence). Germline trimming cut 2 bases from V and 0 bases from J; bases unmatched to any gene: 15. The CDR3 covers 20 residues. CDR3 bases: TGTGCCACCAGCAGATCCAATACCGGACAGGGCCGATATAGCAATCAGCCCCAGCATTTT. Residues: CATSRSNTGQGRYSNQPQHF.

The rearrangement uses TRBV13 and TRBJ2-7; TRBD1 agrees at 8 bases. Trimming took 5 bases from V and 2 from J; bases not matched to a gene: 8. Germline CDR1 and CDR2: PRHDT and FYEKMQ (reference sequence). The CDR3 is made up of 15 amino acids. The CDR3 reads CASSRRGQVTYEQYF. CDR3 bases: TGTGCCAGCAGCAGGCGGGGACAGGTCACCTACGAGCAGTACTTC. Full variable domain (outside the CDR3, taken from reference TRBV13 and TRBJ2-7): AAGVIQSPRHLIKEKRETATLKCYPIPRHDTVYWYQQGPGQDPQFLISFYEKMQSDKGSIPDRFSAQQFSDYHSELNMSSLELGDSALYFCASSRRGQVTYEQYFGPGTRLTVT.

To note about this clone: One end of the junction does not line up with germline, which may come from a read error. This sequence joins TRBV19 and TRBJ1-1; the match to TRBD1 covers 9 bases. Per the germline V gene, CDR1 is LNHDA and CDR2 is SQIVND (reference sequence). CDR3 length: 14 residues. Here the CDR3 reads CASTIQGAGTEAFF. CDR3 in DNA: TGTGCCAGTACTATACAGGGGGCGGGCACTGAAGCTTTCTTT.

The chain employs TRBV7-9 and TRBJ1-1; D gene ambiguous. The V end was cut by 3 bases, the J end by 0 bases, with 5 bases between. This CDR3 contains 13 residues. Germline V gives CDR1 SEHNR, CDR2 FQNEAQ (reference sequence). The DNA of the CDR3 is TGTGCCAGCAGCTTTCAGTTGAACACTGAAGCTTTCTTT. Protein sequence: CASSFQLNTEAFF. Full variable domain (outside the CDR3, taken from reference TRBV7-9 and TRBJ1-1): DTGVSQNPRHKITKRGQNVTFRCDPISEHNRLYWYRQTLGQGPEFLTYFQNEAQLEKSRLLSDRFSAERPKGSFSTLEIQRTEQGDSAMYLCASSFQLNTEAFFGQGTRLTVV.

CDR3 DNA: TGCGCCAGCAGCCCTGCGCCCCATGAGCAGTTCTTC. Protein sequence: CASSPAPHEQFF. The rearrangement uses TRBV5-1 and TRBJ2-1, with no clear D. V was trimmed by 4 bases and J by 8 bases, leaving 10 bases between them. This CDR3 is built from 12 residues. The germline gives CDR1 SGHRS, CDR2 YFSETQ.

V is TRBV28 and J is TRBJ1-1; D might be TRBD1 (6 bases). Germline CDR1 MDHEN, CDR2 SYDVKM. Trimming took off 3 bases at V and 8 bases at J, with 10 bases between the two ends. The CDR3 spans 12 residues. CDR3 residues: CASSLQGPEAFF. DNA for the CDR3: TGTGCCAGCAGTTTGCAGGGGCCCGAAGCTTTCTTT.